This T cell receptor (beta chain) was profiled in a study of blood T cell repertoires in COVID-19. About the study: COVID-19 samples from acute and convalescent phases originated in the United States, Italy and Spain. From T cells, B-cell-depleted T cells, or PBMCs came the material, which was cDNA or gDNA.

Per the germline V gene, CDR1 is SNHLY and CDR2 is FYNNEI. The CDR3 has 14 amino acids. V was shortened by 2 bases and J by 4 bases, with 11 bases between the two germline ends. TCRdb's table, derived via immunoSEQ multiplex PCR, lists solely in-frame clones and lacks some. This sample has about 40,000 clones, with about four fifths found just once. This clone showed up just a few times. This receptor was obtained from a woman between 65 and 79 years old with acute or convalescent COVID-19. The sequenced sample was peripheral blood. The rearrangement joins TRBV2 to TRBJ1-1; no firm D call. The CDR3 protein is CASSEPEMVTEAFF. The CDR3 bases are TGTGCCAGCAGTGAACCCGAGATGGTCACTGAAGCTTTCTTT.